This T cell receptor beta chain was profiled in a study of T-cell memory formation after mild COVID-19. TCRdb ran MiXCR on the 5' RACE reads and lists one entry per CDR3 protein. The sample contains 400,000 to 500,000 distinct CDR3 sequences, 20% of which appear only once. Study-level results: Confirmation of SARS-CoV-2 specificity was lacking for second-wave clones peaking day 37.

The V and J ends lost 1 base and 7 bases respectively, with 13 bases between them. The V gene's germline CDR1 is MGHDK and CDR2 SYGVNS. This CDR3 region has 14 residues. Points on this clonotype: Its target is unknown.

The chain uses TRBV25-1 and TRBJ2-5, with D uncertain. The receptor comes from an adult woman who had mild COVID-19 (a few samples of this study predate the infection). Cell type and time point are not known. Input material: PBMCs or a T cell subset sorted from them (not recorded which). The CDR3 region has the DNA TGTGCCAGCAGTGAATTTGTGGCCCCACGGACCCAGTACTTC. Its translation: CASSEFVAPRTQYF. Using reference TRBV25-1 and TRBJ2-5 for the parts outside the CDR3, the full variable domain is EADIYQTPRYLVIGTGKKITLECSQTMGHDKMYWYQQDPGMELHLIHYSYGVNSTEKGDLSSESTVSRIRTEHFPLTLESARPSHTSQYLCASSEFVAPRTQYFGPGTRLLVL.